One sample yielded the 19 T cell receptor beta chains listed below, sequenced in a study of shared clonotypes between healthy human individuals. Assay: immunoSEQ multiplex PCR; the TCRdb copy retains only in-frame clones and omits some. The sample lists 1.5 million to 2.5 million clones, approximately 95% occurring once. Terminally differentiated effector memory CD45RA+ cells were excluded from the naive CD8 cells, which were CD45RO-negative and positively selected for CCR7. The sample taken for sequencing was naive CD8+ T cells sorted from blood. The receptor source for this set is a man aged 18 to 29 in good health.

V usage is TRBV7-8 and J usage is TRBJ2-1; 16 nucleotides agree with TRBD2. This CDR3 is built from 18 residues. V was pared by 5 bases and J by 4 bases, with 8 bases of the junction left unmatched. Germline V gives CDR1 SGHVS, CDR2 FQNEAQ. The CDR3 region has the DNA TGTGCCAGCAGCGCGGGACTAGCGGGAGGGGAGATATACAATGAGCAGTTCTTC. Protein sequence: CASSAGLAGGEIYNEQFF. Based on the CDR3 plus reference TRBV7-8 and TRBJ2-1, the full variable domain is GAGVSQSPRYKVAKRGQDVALRCDPISGHVSLFWYQQALGQGPEFLTYFQNEAQLDKSGLPSDRFFAERPEGSVSTLKIQRTQQEDSAVYLCASSAGLAGGEIYNEQFFGPGTRLTVL.

This clone was picked up one time. The chain carries TRBV9 and TRBJ2-1; 9 bases are shared with TRBD1. Germline-derived CDR1 and CDR2 are SGDLS and YYNGEE. The V gene end was trimmed by 3 bases and the J gene end by 6 bases; junction bases not matched to a gene: 7. The length of the CDR3 is 15 residues. In DNA form, the CDR3 reads TGTGCCAGCAGCGATTCGGGACAGGGCAGCAATGAGCAGTTCTTC. Translation gives CASSDSGQGSNEQFF. Full variable domain (outside the CDR3, taken from reference TRBV9 and TRBJ2-1): DSGVTQTPKHLITATGQRVTLRCSPRSGDLSVYWYQQSLDQGLQFLIQYYNGEERAKGNILERFSAQQFPDLHSELNLSSLELGDSALYFCASSDSGQGSNEQFFGPGTRLTVL.

The chain uses TRBV28 and TRBJ1-2; D uncertain. The CDR3 runs to 13 residues. The V end was cut by 5 bases, the J end by 9 bases, with 16 bases between. CDR1 and CDR2 (germline): MDHEN, SYDVKM. This CDR3 is CASSGGGSLSYTF. Written as DNA, the CDR3 is TGTGCCAGCAGTGGTGGAGGGAGCCTGAGCTACACCTTC.

CDR3 amino acids: CASSQEVGGSSYEQYF. The DNA for the CDR3 is TGCGCCAGCAGCCAAGAAGTAGGGGGCAGCTCCTACGAGCAGTACTTC. V gene TRBV4-3 combines with J gene TRBJ2-7; 7 bases match TRBD1. The CDR3 loop spans 16 amino acids. The V gene's germline CDR1 is LGHNA and CDR2 YSLEER. V was pared by 0 bases and J by 0 bases, with 5 bases of the junction left unmatched.

The chain recombines TRBV6-5 with TRBJ2-7, with D possibly being TRBD2 (6 bases). The CDR3 consists of 15 residues. In germline, CDR1 is MNHEY, CDR2 SVGAGI. Trimming pared 6 bases from V and 6 bases from J, leaving 21 bases between. In DNA, the CDR3 is TGTGCCAGCAGACCAAGCCGGGACTGGCCCCTCGAGCAGTACTTC. Its translation: CASRPSRDWPLEQYF.

This chain joins TRBV5-4 and TRBJ2-7, with D hard to call. Germline values: CDR1 SGHNT, CDR2 YYREEE (reference sequence). With 5 bases removed from V and 0 bases from J, the gap between germline ends came to 9 bases. The CDR3 consists of 13 residues. The CDR3 nucleotides are TGTGCCAGCAGTGAGAAGATCTCCTACGAGCAGTACTTC. Encoded protein: CASSEKISYEQYF.

The rearrangement joins TRBV11-2 to TRBJ1-1; D unclear. Trimming pared 4 bases from V and 8 bases from J, leaving 11 bases between. The germline V gene has CDR1 SGHAT and CDR2 FQNNGV. This CDR3 is 12 amino acids long. The CDR3 coding sequence is TGTGCCAGCAGCTCCCATCCGGGGGAAGCTTTCTTT. It encodes CASSSHPGEAFF.

This clone has a handful of counts. The chain is built from TRBV7-9 and TRBJ1-5; D is uncertain. The CDR3 runs 14 residues. Germline values: CDR1 SEHNR, CDR2 FQNEAQ (reference sequence). V was pared by 5 bases and J by 0 bases, with 8 bases between. The CDR3 nucleotides read TGTGCCAGCAGCCCGGTGGTTAGCAATCAGCCCCAGCATTTT. This gives the protein CASSPVVSNQPQHF.

The gene calls are TRBV4-1 and TRBJ2-6; no firm D call. The CDR3 totals 17 residues. Per the germline V gene, CDR1 is MGHRA and CDR2 is YSYEKL. Trimming took off 0 bases at V and 4 bases at J, with 13 bases between the two ends. The CDR3 region is CASSQDRAVSGANVLTF. In nucleotides, the CDR3 is TGCGCCAGCAGCCAAGATCGGGCGGTCTCCGGGGCCAACGTCCTGACTTTC.

V gene TRBV2 combines with J gene TRBJ1-5; the D gene is possibly TRBD1 (6 bases). Germline-derived CDR1 and CDR2 are SNHLY and FYNNEI. V lost 4 bases, J lost 5 bases, and 12 bases lay in between. The CDR3 covers 14 residues. Here the CDR3 reads CASSGSGADQPQHF. The CDR3 DNA reads TGTGCCAGCAGTGGTTCAGGGGCGGATCAGCCCCAGCATTTT.

The CDR3 region has the DNA TGTGCCAGCAGCCCGCGACAGGGGGATGGTAAGGGGGCAGATACGCAGTATTTT. It specifies CASSPRQGDGKGADTQYF. The rearrangement uses TRBV7-9 and TRBJ2-3; 9 bases match TRBD1. The trim removed 5 bases at V and 4 bases at J, leaving 16 bases unmatched. The germline V gene encodes CDR1 SEHNR and CDR2 FQNEAQ (reference sequence). CDR3 length: 18 amino acids. The complete variable domain, with remaining parts taken from reference TRBV7-9 and TRBJ2-3, reads DTGVSQNPRHKITKRGQNVTFRCDPISEHNRLYWYRQTLGQGPEFLTYFQNEAQLEKSRLLSDRFSAERPKGSFSTLEIQRTEQGDSAMYLCASSPRQGDGKGADTQYFGPGTRLTVL.

This clone turned up a few times. This rearrangement joins TRBV10-1 to TRBJ1-6, with D tentatively TRBD1 (5 bases). Germline V gene sequence: CDR1 WNHNN, CDR2 SYGVQD (reference sequence). Trimming pared 8 bases from V and 7 bases from J, leaving 15 bases between. This CDR3 region has 14 residues. CDR3 protein: CASQEGEANSPLHF. CDR3 in DNA: TGCGCCAGCCAAGAAGGGGAGGCGAATTCACCCCTCCACTTT.

The V and J genes are TRBV15 and TRBJ1-1; a possible D gene is TRBD1 (6 bases). This CDR3 has 12 amino acids. Trimming removed 11 bases from V and 1 base from J, with 11 bases in between. CDR1 is LNHNV and CDR2 is YYDKDF in the germline V gene (reference sequence). Here the CDR3 reads CAAGHTNTEAFF. The CDR3 nucleotides are TGTGCCGCGGGACACACGAACACTGAAGCTTTCTTT.

The chain recombines TRBV5-1 with TRBJ2-5; no definite D call. The V gene lost 0 bases and the J gene lost 2 bases, with 8 bases spanning the gap. Germline CDR1 SGHRS, CDR2 YFSETQ. This CDR3 is built from 14 residues. This CDR3 reads CASSLGQPQETQYF. The CDR3 region has the DNA TGCGCCAGCAGCTTGGGCCAGCCTCAAGAGACCCAGTACTTC.

Comments on this clone: The sample holds other DNA sequences that translate to the same CDR3. CDR3 amino acids: CASSRGGEQYF. The CDR3, as DNA: TGCGCCAGCAGCCGGGGGGGAGAGCAGTACTTC. The rearrangement links TRBV4-1 to TRBJ2-7, with TRBD2 identical over 7 bases. J lost 7 bases, V lost 4 bases, and 1 base had no gene match. This CDR3 has 11 residues. Germline values: CDR1 MGHRA, CDR2 YSYEKL.

The chain employs TRBV4-2 and TRBJ2-7; TRBD1 matches at 7 bases. The CDR3 consists of 16 residues. The V segment lost 0 bases and the J segment 0 bases; nucleotides outside the gene matches: 5. Germline V gene sequence: CDR1 LGHNA, CDR2 YNFKEQ. The CDR3 sequence is CASSQDIGGASYEQYF. CDR3 sequence (DNA): TGTGCCAGCAGCCAAGATATAGGGGGCGCCTCCTACGAGCAGTACTTC.

This clone was counted between two and nine times. V is TRBV7-8 and J is TRBJ1-5; 11 bases are a match to TRBD1. This CDR3 comprises 16 residues. Germline assignment: CDR1 SGHVS and CDR2 FQNEAQ. Trimming removed 4 bases from V and 5 bases from J; junction bases left unmatched: 7. The CDR3 nucleotides are TGTGCCAGCAGCTCCTGGACAGGGGGCGAGGATCAGCCCCAGCATTTT. Its protein is CASSSWTGGEDQPQHF.

This chain connects TRBV4-1 to TRBJ2-7; D is unclear. CDR1 and CDR2 from the germline V gene are MGHRA and YSYEKL. The CDR3 runs to 16 residues. The V and J ends lost 0 bases and 2 bases respectively, with 14 bases between them. CDR3 sequence (DNA): TGCGCCAGCAGCCAAGAGATGTTGGGCAGAACCTACGAGCAGTACTTC. Translating it yields CASSQEMLGRTYEQYF.

The chain recombines TRBV9 with TRBJ2-1; unclear D gene. CDR3 size: 13 residues. Germline-derived CDR1 and CDR2 are SGDLS and YYNGEE. Trimming left V 4 bases short and J 0 bases short, with 5 bases between. CDR3 residues: CASSRSSYNEQFF. As DNA, the CDR3 is TGTGCCAGCAGCCGCAGCTCCTACAATGAGCAGTTCTTC.